These T cell receptor beta chains were read from a single sample in a study of CD4 T cells in relation to SARS-CoV-2 and coronaviruses. Profiling relied on immunoSEQ multiplex PCR, and the TCRdb table lists in-frame clones only, not all of them. The table has about 68,000 clones, over 85% seen once. The sample consisted of naive CD4+ T cells from PBMCs. The receptor set was obtained from a human donor in good health. CDR3s include the opening cysteine and the closing phenylalanine or tryptophan.

len | v_gene | CDR3aa
13 | TRBV7-9 | CASSLGQKETQYF
15 | TRBV10-3 | CAISEQNGGGNGYTF
14 | TRBV10-3 | CAIKGTSGTGELFF
15 | TRBV28 | CASSQAGRSNQPQHF
17 | TRBV11-3 | CASSLKGWRDPGDTQYF
14 | TRBV10-3 | CAISSRGTNEKLFF
15 | TRBV5-4 | CASSWGTTPGDGYTF
12 | TRBV3-1/TRBV3-2 | CASRGPNTEAFF
13 | TRBV27 | CASNNRVNDEQYF
14 | TRBV18 | CASSPPEMTDTQYF
15 | TRBV7-2 | CASSLDLTGNQPQHF
12 | TRBV3-1/TRBV3-2 | CASSHTTYEQYF
13 | TRBV6-2/TRBV6-3 | CASSRSANTEAFF
15 | TRBV14 | CASSQLSGPQETQYF